A selection of T cell receptor beta chains follows, all from one sample in a study of blood T cell repertoires in COVID-19. Libraries were prepared by immunoSEQ multiplex PCR; TCRdb keeps only in-frame clonotypes and omits some of them. This sample has more than 95,000 clones, with roughly four fifths found just once. The material sequenced was peripheral blood. Receptors originate from a man aged 60 to 75 with acute or convalescent COVID-19. The CDR3 runs from the conserved cysteine through the conserved F or W. D genes are given only for firm matches. Expanded clones get a size class; other rows say once, few or many, or leave the size out.

D: TRBD2
V: TRBV5-6
J: TRBJ2-5
size: -
CDR3: CASSLDFSGAETQYF

D: TRBD1
V: TRBV5-8
J: TRBJ2-7
size: -
CDR3: CASNTGQGADEQYF

D: -
V: TRBV18
J: TRBJ1-1
size: -
CDR3: CASSPQGIGGISEAFF

D: TRBD1
V: TRBV9
J: TRBJ1-1
size: -
CDR3: CASSVGQGNTEAFF

D: -
V: TRBV7-2
J: TRBJ2-3
size: -
CDR3: CASSLATGAQYF

D: TRBD1
V: TRBV7-9
J: TRBJ1-1
size: many
CDR3: CASSRDRERAFF

D: TRBD2
V: TRBV7-2
J: TRBJ2-2
size: -
CDR3: CASSRGGAGGNTGELFF

D: TRBD2
V: TRBV7-2
J: TRBJ2-1
size: once
CDR3: CASRATGTSANEQFF

D: TRBD1
V: TRBV7-9
J: TRBJ2-7
size: -
CDR3: CASSLSRAGGSYEQYF

D: -
V: TRBV15
J: TRBJ1-1
size: -
CDR3: CATSRVLQGMTEAFF

D: TRBD1
V: TRBV19
J: TRBJ1-5
size: -
CDR3: CASSPRTGGIGNQPQHF

D: -
V: TRBV30
J: TRBJ2-1
size: once
CDR3: CAWESSRGGEQFF

D: -
V: TRBV6-4
J: TRBJ1-6
size: -
CDR3: CASRQSSYNSPLHF

D: -
V: TRBV11-3
J: TRBJ2-7
size: few
CDR3: CASSLGDIFSYEQYF

D: TRBD1
V: TRBV28
J: TRBJ1-6
size: -
CDR3: CASSLRDRANSPLHF

D: -
V: TRBV7-9
J: TRBJ1-3
size: -
CDR3: CASRPVRGEWSGNTIYF

D: TRBD1
V: TRBV3-1/TRBV3-2
J: TRBJ1-1
size: -
CDR3: CASSPLRQGLVRNTEAFF

D: -
V: TRBV28
J: TRBJ2-7
size: -
CDR3: CASSPRRVARYEQYF

D: -
V: TRBV12-3/TRBV12-4
J: TRBJ2-7
size: -
CDR3: CASSLSVSEQYF

D: -
V: TRBV28
J: TRBJ1-5
size: -
CDR3: CASSPNRDQPQHF

D: TRBD2
V: TRBV11-2
J: TRBJ2-1
size: -
CDR3: CASSLAPAGVRYNEQFF

D: -
V: TRBV29-1
J: TRBJ1-1
size: -
CDR3: CSGAGMNTEAFF

D: -
V: TRBV30
J: TRBJ1-1
size: -
CDR3: CAWSPKTGLATEAFF

D: TRBD2
V: TRBV5-4
J: TRBJ2-1
size: -
CDR3: CASSRLLAGVNEQFF

D: -
V: TRBV3-1/TRBV3-2
J: TRBJ1-6
size: -
CDR3: CASSQGMRSNSPLHF

D: TRBD1
V: TRBV7-2
J: TRBJ1-2
size: few
CDR3: CASTMDRVKGYTF

D: TRBD1
V: TRBV9
J: TRBJ2-2
size: -
CDR3: CASRGGKQGTNTGELFF

D: TRBD2
V: TRBV20-1
J: TRBJ2-1
size: -
CDR3: CSAGGFGLAGEQFF

D: -
V: TRBV27
J: TRBJ2-5
size: -
CDR3: CASSLSLQARETQYF

D: -
V: TRBV5-1
J: TRBJ1-4
size: -
CDR3: CASSPDRRGEKLFF

D: TRBD2
V: TRBV7-2
J: TRBJ2-5
size: -
CDR3: CASSLVGAGGRETQYF

D: TRBD2
V: TRBV15
J: TRBJ2-1
size: few
CDR3: CATSRALAGAGSYNEQFF

D: -
V: TRBV14
J: TRBJ2-1
size: -
CDR3: CASSPLGVTYNEQFF

D: -
V: TRBV7-2
J: TRBJ1-5
size: -
CDR3: CASSLRPPGNQPQHF

D: -
V: TRBV2
J: TRBJ1-4
size: -
CDR3: CASSLIANEKLFF

D: -
V: TRBV7-8
J: TRBJ2-7
size: -
CDR3: CASSLGVAASSYEQYF

D: -
V: TRBV30
J: TRBJ2-3
size: -
CDR3: CAWSSLTPDTQYF

D: -
V: TRBV7-9
J: TRBJ2-2
size: -
CDR3: CASNRQVHTGELFF

D: TRBD2
V: TRBV9
J: TRBJ2-1
size: -
CDR3: CASSPKRAGAGLNEQFF

D: -
V: TRBV6-1
J: TRBJ1-6
size: few
CDR3: CASSELPGGGSPLHF

D: -
V: TRBV29-1
J: TRBJ2-7
size: -
CDR3: CSVRISGVEQYF

D: -
V: TRBV7-2
J: TRBJ1-2
size: -
CDR3: CASSLASGDDLGYTF

D: TRBD1
V: TRBV5-1
J: TRBJ1-5
size: -
CDR3: CASSPGTGGEPQHF

D: TRBD1
V: TRBV24-1
J: TRBJ2-2
size: -
CDR3: CRTGGKGTTGELFF

D: TRBD2
V: TRBV3-1/TRBV3-2
J: TRBJ2-1
size: -
CDR3: CASSQLWASGRNNEQFF

D: TRBD1
V: TRBV7-2
J: TRBJ2-7
size: -
CDR3: CASSFLQGERYEQYF

D: -
V: TRBV15
J: TRBJ2-3
size: -
CDR3: CATSRDVASDTQYF

D: -
V: TRBV5-1
J: TRBJ1-1
size: -
CDR3: CASSPTGGTNTEAFF

D: TRBD1
V: TRBV7-2
J: TRBJ1-4
size: -
CDR3: CASSLRQGPEKLFF

D: -
V: TRBV7-9
J: TRBJ1-4
size: -
CDR3: CASSPGRTSTNEKLFF

D: TRBD1
V: TRBV19
J: TRBJ1-4
size: -
CDR3: CASSAGQGGDEKLFF

D: -
V: TRBV19
J: TRBJ2-7
size: -
CDR3: CASSTGTSSSYEQYF

D: -
V: TRBV9
J: TRBJ2-1
size: -
CDR3: CASSGLRQDKTYNEQFF

D: -
V: TRBV11-2
J: TRBJ2-5
size: -
CDR3: CASCKLWGGQETQYF

D: TRBD1
V: TRBV5-5
J: TRBJ1-2
size: once
CDR3: CASSKDPPGQGYGYTF

D: TRBD1
V: TRBV5-6
J: TRBJ1-3
size: -
CDR3: CASRKGASGNTIYF

D: -
V: TRBV5-1
J: TRBJ2-1
size: -
CDR3: CASFPGGGPYNEQFF

D: TRBD2
V: TRBV15
J: TRBJ2-7
size: -
CDR3: CATSVRTSGYEQYF